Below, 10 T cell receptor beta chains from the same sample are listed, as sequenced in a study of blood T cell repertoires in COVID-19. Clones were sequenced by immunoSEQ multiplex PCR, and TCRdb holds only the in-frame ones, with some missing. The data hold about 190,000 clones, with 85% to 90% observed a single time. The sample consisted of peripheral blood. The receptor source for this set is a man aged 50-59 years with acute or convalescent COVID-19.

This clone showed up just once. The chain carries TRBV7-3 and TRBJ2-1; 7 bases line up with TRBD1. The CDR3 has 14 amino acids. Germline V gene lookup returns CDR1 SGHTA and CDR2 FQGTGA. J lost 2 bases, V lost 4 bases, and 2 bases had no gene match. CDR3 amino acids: CASSSGGTYNEQFF. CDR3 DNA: TGTGCCAGCAGCTCAGGGGGTACCTACAATGAGCAGTTCTTC.

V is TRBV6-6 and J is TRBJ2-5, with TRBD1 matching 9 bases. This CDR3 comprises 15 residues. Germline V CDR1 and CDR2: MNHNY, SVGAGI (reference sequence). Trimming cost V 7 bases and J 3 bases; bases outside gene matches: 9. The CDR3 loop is CASNDPGQGKETQYF. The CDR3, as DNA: TGTGCCAGCAACGACCCGGGACAGGGCAAAGAGACCCAGTACTTC.

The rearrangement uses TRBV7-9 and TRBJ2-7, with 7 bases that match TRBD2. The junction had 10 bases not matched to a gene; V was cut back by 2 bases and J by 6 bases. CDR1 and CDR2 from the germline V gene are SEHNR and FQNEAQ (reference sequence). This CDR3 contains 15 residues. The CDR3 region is CASSLSMGGPFEQYF. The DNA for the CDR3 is TGTGCCAGCAGCTTATCGATGGGAGGGCCTTTCGAGCAGTACTTC.

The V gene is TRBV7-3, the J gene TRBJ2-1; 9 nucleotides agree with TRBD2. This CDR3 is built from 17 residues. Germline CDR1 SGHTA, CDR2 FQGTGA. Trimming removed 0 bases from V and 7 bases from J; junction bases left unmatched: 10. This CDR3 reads CASSLTAGSGGYNEQFF. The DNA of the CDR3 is TGTGCCAGCAGCTTAACCGCCGGTAGCGGGGGTTATAATGAGCAGTTCTTC.

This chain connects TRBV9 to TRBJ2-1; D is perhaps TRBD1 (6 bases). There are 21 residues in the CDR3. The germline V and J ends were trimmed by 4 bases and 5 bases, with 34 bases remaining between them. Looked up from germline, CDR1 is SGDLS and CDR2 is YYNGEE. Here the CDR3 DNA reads TGTGCCAGCAGCCGAAACCCGAGGGACATCGAAATGAGGCGCCCCCACAATGAGCAGTTCTTC. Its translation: CASSRNPRDIEMRRPHNEQFF.

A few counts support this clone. In DNA, the CDR3 is TGTGCCAGCAGCTTAGGATTGGTAGCGGGAGCCTACGAGCAGTACTTC. Its translation is CASSLGLVAGAYEQYF. The chain uses TRBV7-9 and TRBJ2-7; 9 positions agree with TRBD2. The germline gives CDR1 SEHNR, CDR2 FQNEAQ (reference sequence). The CDR3 extends over 16 amino acids. With 1 base clipped from V and 2 bases from J, the junction kept 6 bases outside the gene matches.

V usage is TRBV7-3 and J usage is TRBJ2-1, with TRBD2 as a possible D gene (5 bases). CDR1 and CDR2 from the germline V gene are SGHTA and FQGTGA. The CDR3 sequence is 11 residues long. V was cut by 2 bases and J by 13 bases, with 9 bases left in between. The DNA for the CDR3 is TGTGCCAGCAGCTTAGGAGCGGATCAGTTCTTC. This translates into CASSLGADQFF.

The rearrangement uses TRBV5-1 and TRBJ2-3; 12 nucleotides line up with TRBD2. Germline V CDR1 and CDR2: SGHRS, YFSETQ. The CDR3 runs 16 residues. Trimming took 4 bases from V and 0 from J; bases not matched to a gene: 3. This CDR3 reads CASSQTSGSSTDTQYF. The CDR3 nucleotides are TGCGCCAGCAGCCAGACTAGCGGGAGTAGCACAGATACGCAGTATTTT.

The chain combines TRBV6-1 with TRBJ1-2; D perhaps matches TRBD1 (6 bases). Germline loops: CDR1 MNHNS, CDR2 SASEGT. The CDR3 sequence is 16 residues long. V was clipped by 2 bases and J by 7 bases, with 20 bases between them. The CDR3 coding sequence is TGTGCCAGCAGTGAATTTAGTTTAGGGGGATCTGGTGGCTACACCTTC. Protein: CASSEFSLGGSGGYTF.

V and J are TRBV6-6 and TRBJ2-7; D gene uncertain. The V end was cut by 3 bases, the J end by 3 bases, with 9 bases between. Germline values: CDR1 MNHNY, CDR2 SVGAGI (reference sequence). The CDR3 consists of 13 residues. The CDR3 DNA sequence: TGTGCCAGCAGTTATATGCTAGACTACGAGCAGTACTTC. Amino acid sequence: CASSYMLDYEQYF.